This T cell receptor (beta chain) was identified during a study of control samples from healthy donors and cancer patients. Sequenced by immunoSEQ multiplex PCR; TCRdb stores in-frame clones only, minus some. The data show 50,000 to 75,000 clones, 70% to 90% seen once. This CDR3 comprises 12 residues. Trimming stripped 2 bases from V and 2 bases from J, with 2 bases between. The germline V gene encodes CDR1 ENHRY and CDR2 SYGVKD. Sequencing input: blood. The chain recombines TRBV10-3 with TRBJ2-3; D not resolved. The origin of this receptor is a man in his forties in good health. In nucleotides, the CDR3 is TGTGCCATCAGTGAGATCACAGATACGCAGTATTTT. Translating gives CAISEITDTQYF.